Below, 31 T cell receptor beta chains from the same sample are listed, as sequenced in a study of blood T cell repertoires in COVID-19. The table came from immunoSEQ multiplex PCR; TCRdb's copy has only in-frame clones and leaves some out. The table lists roughly 65,000 clones, roughly 85% of them singletons. The sample taken for sequencing was peripheral blood. The receptors were gathered from a woman of 80 years or more with active or convalescent COVID-19.

V and J are TRBV5-1 and TRBJ2-1; 7 bases agree with TRBD1. Germline V gene data show CDR1 as SGHRS and CDR2 as YFSETQ. V lost 0 bases, J lost 8 bases, and 8 bases stayed unmatched. The CDR3 covers 15 residues. CDR3 nucleotides: TGCGCCAGCAGCTTGGCTACAGGGGATGGGGATGAGCAGTTCTTC. This gives the protein CASSLATGDGDEQFF.

CDR3 amino acids: CASKEQGWHYGYTF. The CDR3 DNA is TGTGCCAGCAAAGAACAGGGATGGCACTATGGCTACACCTTC. This chain connects TRBV6-5 to TRBJ1-2; D might be TRBD1 (6 bases). CDR1 and CDR2 (germline): MNHEY, SVGAGI. This CDR3 is 14 amino acids long. Trimming removed 7 bases from V and 3 bases from J, with 15 bases in between.

The V call is TRBV7-2, the J call TRBJ2-3, with D possibly TRBD2 on 7 matching bases. From germline, CDR1 is SGHTA and CDR2 FQGNSA. The CDR3 extends over 16 amino acids. V shed 3 bases and J shed 5 bases, with 18 bases lying between them. CDR3 loop: CASSLVAGAGGDTQYF. The CDR3 DNA follows: TGTGCCAGCAGCTTGGTGGCGGGGGCTGGGGGAGATACGCAGTATTTT. The whole variable domain, remainder taken from reference TRBV7-2 and TRBJ2-3, is GAGVSQSPSNKVTEKGKDVELRCDPISGHTALYWYRQSLGQGLEFLIYFQGNSAPDKSGLPSDRFSAERTGGSVSTLTIQRTQQEDSAVYLCASSLVAGAGGDTQYFGPGTRLTVL.

The J gene is TRBJ2-3, the V gene TRBV11-2; TRBD1 is a possible D gene (5 bases). Germline CDR1 is SGHAT and CDR2 is FQNNGV. V lost 1 base and J 1 base, leaving 9 bases between the germline ends. This CDR3 has 15 amino acids. CDR3 nucleotide sequence: TGTGCCAGCAGCTTAGCAGGGTCGGGCACAGATACGCAGTATTTT. Protein product: CASSLAGSGTDTQYF.

This clone has only a few counts. The V and J genes are TRBV27 and TRBJ1-5; 9 bases match TRBD1. V shed 2 bases, J shed 5 bases, and the junction held 10 bases outside the gene matches. Germline loops: CDR1 MNHEY, CDR2 SMNVEV (reference sequence). This CDR3 spans 17 amino acids. CDR3 coding DNA: TGTGCCAGCAGTTTAGTGGGGACAGGGCGCATCTATCAGCCCCAGCATTTT. Protein sequence: CASSLVGTGRIYQPQHF.

V usage is TRBV28 and J usage is TRBJ2-4; the match to TRBD1 covers 11 bases. The germline V gene has CDR1 MDHEN and CDR2 SYDVKM. V lost 6 bases, J lost 9 bases, and 10 bases stayed unmatched. The length of the CDR3 is 15 residues. The CDR3 nucleotides are TGTGCCAGCAGGGAAGAGGGACAGGGGGTTTTCATTCAGTACTTC. Translated: CASREEGQGVFIQYF.

This chain joins TRBV15 and TRBJ1-2; unclear D gene. The CDR3 loop spans 13 amino acids. Germline CDR1 LNHNV, CDR2 YYDKDF (reference sequence). The ends were cut back, 4 bases at V and 6 bases at J, with 12 bases in the middle. CDR3 residues: CATSTLAGDGYTF. CDR3 in DNA: TGTGCCACCAGCACTTTGGCAGGTGATGGCTACACCTTC.

This sequence joins TRBV9 and TRBJ1-2, with 8 positions matching TRBD1. From germline, CDR1 is SGDLS and CDR2 YYNGEE. The J segment lost 4 bases and the V segment lost 4 bases, leaving 6 bases of the junction unmatched. The CDR3 sequence is 14 residues long. This CDR3 reads CASSQAGQGYGYTF. CDR3 nucleotides: TGTGCCAGCAGCCAGGCAGGACAGGGCTATGGCTACACCTTC.

The chain's CDR3 is CATSIQRDQPQHF. The CDR3 region has the DNA TGTGCCACCAGCATACAACGGGATCAGCCCCAGCATTTT. The chain recombines TRBV15 with TRBJ1-5, with D uncertain. With 4 bases removed from V and 5 bases from J, the gap between germline ends came to 9 bases. CDR3 size: 13 residues. Germline V gene sequence: CDR1 LNHNV, CDR2 YYDKDF (reference sequence).

The chain carries TRBV5-1 and TRBJ2-2, with 7 bases matching TRBD1. In germline, CDR1 is SGHRS, CDR2 YFSETQ. The CDR3 totals 17 residues. Unmatched junction bases numbered 9, after V lost 4 bases and J lost 0 bases. CDR3 amino acids: CASSPYSGQSNTGELFF. The DNA for the CDR3 is TGCGCCAGCAGCCCTTACTCGGGACAGTCGAACACCGGGGAGCTGTTTTTT.

The V and J genes are TRBV7-8 and TRBJ1-2; D might be TRBD1 (6 bases). The CDR3 contains 15 residues. Germline V CDR1 and CDR2: SGHVS, FQNEAQ. Trimming took off 5 bases at V and 0 bases at J, with 13 bases between the two ends. The CDR3 DNA follows: TGTGCCAGCAGCCCCGACAGGCCAGCTAACTATGGCTACACCTTC. Amino acid sequence: CASSPDRPANYGYTF.

V and J are TRBV9 and TRBJ1-1, with 7 nucleotides matching TRBD1. This CDR3 comprises 14 residues. J lost 6 bases, V lost 1 base, and 6 bases had no gene match. Germline V gene lookup returns CDR1 SGDLS and CDR2 YYNGEE. CDR3 amino acids: CASSVSWQGAEAFF. CDR3 nucleotides: TGTGCCAGCAGCGTAAGTTGGCAGGGGGCTGAAGCTTTCTTT.

This clone was counted a single time. V usage is TRBV7-2 and J usage is TRBJ1-1, with 9 bases fitting TRBD1. The germline V gene encodes CDR1 SGHTA and CDR2 FQGNSA. The CDR3 runs to 16 residues. Trimming cost V 4 bases and J 0 bases; bases outside gene matches: 6. The CDR3 DNA reads TGTGCCAGCAGCTCCATAACAGGGGGCTTGAACACTGAAGCTTTCTTT. Its translation: CASSSITGGLNTEAFF.

The chain combines TRBV2 with TRBJ2-1, with D unclear. Germline assignment: CDR1 SNHLY and CDR2 FYNNEI. The CDR3 runs to 10 residues. The V end lost 6 bases, the J end lost 7 bases, and 4 bases lay between the germline ends. CDR3 amino acids: CASSENEQFF. As DNA, the CDR3 is TGTGCCAGCAGCGAGAATGAGCAGTTCTTC.

This chain uses TRBV21-1 with TRBJ1-5. TRBV21-1 is reported as a pseudogene. The CDR3 totals 17 residues. CDR3 amino acids: CASSKSREAQREQPQHF. The CDR3 DNA sequence: TGTGCCAGCAGCAAAAGTCGGGAAGCACAAAGGGAACAGCCCCAGCATTTT.

The gene calls are TRBV9 and TRBJ2-3; 12 bases are shared with TRBD2. The V gene's germline CDR1 is SGDLS and CDR2 YYNGEE. After removal of 4 bases from V and 2 bases from J, the junction contained 11 bases not matched to a gene. The CDR3 covers 18 residues. CDR3: CASSYTGTSGYYTDTQYF. The CDR3 bases are TGTGCCAGCAGCTACACGGGGACTAGCGGGTACTACACAGATACGCAGTATTTT.

The J gene is TRBJ1-3, the V gene TRBV5-1; TRBD1 might be the D (5 bases). The germline V gene encodes CDR1 SGHRS and CDR2 YFSETQ. This CDR3 region has 15 residues. Trimming removed 1 base from V and 3 bases from J, with 11 bases in between. The CDR3 coding sequence is TGCGCCAGCAGCTTGTGGCAGGGTGATGGAAACACCATATATTTT. It is translated as CASSLWQGDGNTIYF. Based on the CDR3 plus reference TRBV5-1 and TRBJ1-3, the full variable domain is KAGVTQTPRYLIKTRGQQVTLSCSPISGHRSVSWYQQTPGQGLQFLFEYFSETQRNKGNFPGRFSGRQFSNSRSEMNVSTLELGDSALYLCASSLWQGDGNTIYFGEGSWLTVV.

The J gene is TRBJ1-5, the V gene TRBV19, with a weak D call TRBD1 (5 bases). CDR3 length: 14 amino acids. Trimming removed 5 bases at V and 0 bases at J, with 8 bases between. CDR1 and CDR2 from the germline V gene are LNHDA and SQIVND (reference sequence). The CDR3 loop is CASSPQASNQPQHF. CDR3 in DNA: TGTGCCAGTAGTCCACAGGCTAGCAATCAGCCCCAGCATTTT. Together with reference TRBV19 and TRBJ1-5, the CDR3 gives the full variable domain: DGGITQSPKYLFRKEGQNVTLSCEQNLNHDAMYWYRQDPGQGLRLIYYSQIVNDFQKGDIAEGYSVSREKKESFPLTVTSAQKNPTAFYLCASSPQASNQPQHFGDGTRLSIL.

Worth noting for this clone: One end of the junction fails to match germline, which may point to a read error. The chain's CDR3 is CASTLRITVRGTGELFF. The CDR3 DNA follows: TGTGCCAGCACCTTAAGGATTACGGTGCGGGGGACCGGGGAGCTGTTTTTT. The J gene is TRBJ2-2, the V gene TRBV7-2; 7 bases align to TRBD2. The CDR3 runs to 17 residues. CDR1 is SGHTA and CDR2 is FQGNSA in the germline V gene.

This clone was found once. The V and J genes are TRBV4-3 and TRBJ2-1; D might be TRBD2 (7 bases). Trimming cost V 4 bases and J 5 bases, with 21 bases left between them. The CDR3 is made up of 17 amino acids. The germline V gene has CDR1 LGHNA and CDR2 YSLEER. The CDR3 protein is CASSPRRGGSSHNEQFF. CDR3 in DNA: TGCGCCAGCAGCCCGCGGAGGGGGGGTTCTAGCCACAATGAGCAGTTCTTC.

J is TRBJ2-2 and V is TRBV7-2; D is perhaps TRBD1 (6 bases). The CDR3 is 15 residues long. V gave up 2 bases and J gave up 3 bases, with 10 bases separating them. CDR1 is SGHTA, CDR2 FQGNSA, per germline. CDR3 bases: TGTGCCAGCAGCTTATGGGACATAGACACCGGGGAGCTGTTTTTT. Translating it yields CASSLWDIDTGELFF.

The chain employs TRBV23-1 and TRBJ2-7; 8 bases align to TRBD2. TRBV23-1 counts as an open reading frame of uncertain function. After removal of 4 bases from V and 6 bases from J, the junction contained 8 bases not matched to a gene. The CDR3 is made up of 14 amino acids. In nucleotides, the CDR3 is TGCGCCAGCAGTCCGGGGGGGGTAACTAGCGAGCAGTACTTC. Translating it yields CASSPGGVTSEQYF.

The CDR3 reads CASSQETGDSEQFF. The CDR3 DNA reads as TGCGCCAGCAGCCAGGAAACAGGGGATAGTGAGCAGTTCTTC. The rearrangement uses TRBV4-3 and TRBJ2-1; 7 bases are shared with TRBD1. V lost 3 bases and J lost 9; bases outside the gene matches: 8. The CDR3 covers 14 residues. The germline V gene encodes CDR1 LGHNA and CDR2 YSLEER.

There are a few counts of this clone. The rearrangement joins TRBV30 to TRBJ1-1, with 9 bases fitting TRBD1. The germline V gene has CDR1 GTSNPN and CDR2 SVGIG (reference sequence). CDR3 length: 15 amino acids. The trim removed 1 base at V and 7 bases at J, leaving 10 bases unmatched. CDR3 protein: CAWSGLTGGISEAFF. The CDR3 nucleotides read TGTGCCTGGAGTGGCCTGACAGGGGGAATCAGTGAAGCTTTCTTT.

The chain is built from TRBV3-1 (or the pseudogene TRBV3-2) and TRBJ1-4; D possibly corresponds to TRBD1 (6 bases). Germline values: CDR1 LGHDT, CDR2 YNNKEL (reference sequence). The CDR3 is 15 amino acids. The V and J ends lost 5 bases and 10 bases respectively, with 20 bases between them. CDR3: CASSAPGANSGKLFF. CDR3 nucleotides: TGTGCCAGCAGCGCCCCAGGGGCTAACTCCGGAAAACTGTTTTTT.

In its sample, this clone was seen a few times. The chain has TRBV6-1 and TRBJ2-7; D unresolved. Germline values: CDR1 MNHNS, CDR2 SASEGT. V gave up 3 bases and J gave up 4 bases, with 7 bases separating them. This CDR3 spans 12 amino acids. CDR3 sequence: CASSDSGYEQYF. The CDR3 region has the DNA TGTGCCAGCAGTGATTCGGGTTACGAGCAGTACTTC.

CDR3: CASSIDTTSGVTNEQFF. CDR3 DNA sequence: TGTGCCAGTAGTATAGATACGACTAGCGGGGTTACAAATGAGCAGTTCTTC. V gene TRBV19 combines with J gene TRBJ2-1; 11 nucleotides match TRBD2. There are 17 residues in the CDR3. Germline V lookup: CDR1 LNHDA, CDR2 SQIVND (reference sequence). V trimming: 0 bases; J trimming: 7 bases; junction bases outside the gene matches: 8.

The CDR3 DNA is TGTGCCAGCAGCGGGGACAGAGTTAGCACTGAAGCTTTCTTT. Amino acid sequence: CASSGDRVSTEAFF. This chain uses TRBV7-9 with TRBJ1-1; TRBD1 aligns across 7 bases. Germline-derived CDR1 and CDR2 are SEHNR and FQNEAQ (reference sequence). After removal of 5 bases from V and 4 bases from J, the junction contained 7 bases not matched to a gene. The CDR3 spans 14 residues.

The chain carries TRBV27 and TRBJ2-3, with no clear D. Germline V lookup: CDR1 MNHEY, CDR2 SMNVEV (reference sequence). The CDR3 length is 14 residues. V lost 2 bases to trimming and J lost 6 bases, with 12 bases between them. The DNA for the CDR3 is TGTGCCAGCAGTTTAGGGTCAAGCGCGGATACGCAGTATTTT. This sequence encodes CASSLGSSADTQYF.

The chain is built from TRBV10-3 and TRBJ2-1, with TRBD2 identical over 14 bases. V dropped 0 bases and J dropped 6; count of bases not matched to a gene: 1. The germline V gene encodes CDR1 ENHRY and CDR2 SYGVKD. The CDR3 consists of 16 residues. The CDR3 sequence: CAISESGTSGGNEQFF. CDR3 DNA sequence: TGTGCCATCAGTGAGTCCGGGACTAGCGGGGGCAATGAGCAGTTCTTC.

The DNA for the CDR3 is TGTGCCAGCCGCGCACCGAACCGAAACACCATATATTTT. Residues: CASRAPNRNTIYF. V usage is TRBV6-5 and J usage is TRBJ1-3; no definite D call. This CDR3 contains 13 residues. Germline V gene data show CDR1 as MNHEY and CDR2 as SVGAGI. V was shortened by 8 bases and J by 5 bases, with 13 bases between the two germline ends.